This record concerns one T cell receptor (beta chain) sequence. Its antigen is still unknown. The sample originates from a study of vaccination and CD4 T cells after COVID-19. As for the study in general: The convalescents included six males and four females, and among them two were Hispanic while seven were Caucasian. In culture, cells were exposed to overlapping spike peptides from SARS-CoV-2, HCoV-NL63, HCoV-OC43 and HCoV-229E.

Regarding time point: late sampling 161 to 241 days after vaccination in a few convalescent patients. Treatment indicated: approximately 10-day PBMC culture with coronavirus spike peptide pools or control peptides (ViraFEST assay). Expanded clonotypes were found by TCR sequencing after peptide-pool stimulation (ViraFEST). Oncomine TCR Beta short-read sequencing was applied to DNA from cultured CD4+ T cells. Each CDR3 protein is one row after TCRdb ran MiXCR on the PCR reads. There are about 25,000 distinct CDR3 sequences in the sample; approximately 40% occur only once, and around 3.4% lies in the top ten. Study observations and caveats: The median SARS-CoV-2-reactive clonotype number increased from approximately 21 to 40, without statistical significance.

The receptor was isolated from a human donor who had recovered from COVID-19. The sample was CD4+ T cells from blood, cultured in vitro, taken about 7 months after SARS-CoV-2 vaccination.

CDR3 sequence: CASREGGQFYGYTF. CDR3 coding DNA: TGTGCCAGCAGAGAAGGGGGACAGTTCTATGGCTACACCTTC. The chain combines TRBV6-2 or TRBV6-3 with TRBJ1-2; 7 bases line up with TRBD1. V was pared by 6 bases and J by 4 bases, with 8 bases of the junction left unmatched. The CDR3 length is 14 residues. CDR1 is MNHEY, CDR2 SVGEGT, per germline.